This T cell receptor beta chain was recovered during a study of PD-L1 blockade in urothelial cancer. Clones were sequenced by immunoSEQ multiplex PCR, and TCRdb holds only the in-frame ones, with some missing. This sample has some 51,000 clones; approximately 84% occur once, and the top ten carry roughly 17%. The CDR3 spans 15 residues. CDR1 is SGHRS, CDR2 YFSETQ, per germline. V lost 2 bases and J lost 8, with 19 bases in between. The source was PBMCs, collected around atezolizumab (anti-PD-L1) treatment. J is TRBJ1-2 and V is TRBV5-1; tentatively, D is TRBD1 (5 bases). The receptor was derived from a man in his 60s with urothelial cancer. The chain's CDR3 is CASSFGPTGLGGYTF. As DNA, the CDR3 is TGCGCCAGCAGCTTCGGGCCAACAGGCCTTGGGGGCTACACCTTC.